This T cell receptor beta chain was documented in a study of blood T cell repertoires in COVID-19. Study in general: Italy, Spain and the United States were the sources of the convalescent and acute COVID-19 samples.

This clone was recorded once. V was pared by 5 bases and J by 3 bases, with 11 bases between. Germline V lookup: CDR1 LGHNT, CDR2 FRNRAP. The CDR3 has 13 residues. Recovery among Cohort 3 donors was established by two negative PCRs, clearance, or symptom resolution. Original methodology: For nucleated cells, counts were estimated from reference gene primer amplification. Method: immunoSEQ multiplex PCR; TCRdb's copy keeps in-frame clones and lacks some. D and trimming come from the DNA, and the V and J calls and clone size come from that table. This table holds some 150,000 clones, around four fifths found once.

The specimen was PBMCs or T cells enriched from blood (not recorded which). The receptor's source is a woman between 40 and 55 years old who had recovered from COVID-19. This chain uses TRBV12-5 with TRBJ2-7; D may be TRBD1 (6 bases). The DNA of the CDR3 is TGTGCTAGTGGTCCGGGACACCTCTACGAGCAGTACTTC. Protein product: CASGPGHLYEQYF. The variable domain in full, completed from reference TRBV12-5 and TRBJ2-7, reads DARVTQTPRHKVTEMGQEVTMRCQPILGHNTVFWYRQTMMQGLELLAYFRNRAPLDDSGMPKDRFSAEMPDATLATLKIQPSEPRDSAVYFCASGPGHLYEQYFGPGTRLTVT.